The 11 T cell receptor beta chains listed next were all sequenced from one sample in a study of T cell responses to AZD1222 COVID-19 vaccine. Data came from immunoSEQ multiplex PCR; TCRdb stores just in-frame clones and leaves some out. The table lists 100,000 to 150,000 clones, 80% to 90% of them singletons. This material consisted of peripheral blood, taken on day 0 of AZD1222 vaccination. Every receptor here comes from an adult in good health.

The chain couples TRBV2 to TRBJ1-3; a weak D match, TRBD1 (5 bases). CDR3 length equals 16 residues. Germline V gene data show CDR1 as SNHLY and CDR2 as FYNNEI. The V and J ends lost 4 bases and 8 bases respectively, with 21 bases between them. The CDR3 DNA follows: TGTGCCAGCAGTGGGACCTTTTGCAGGGACCGAGACACCATATATTTT. Translated: CASSGTFCRDRDTIYF.

The V call is TRBV24-1, the J call TRBJ1-4; the D gene is possibly TRBD1 (6 bases). The ends were cut back, 9 bases at V and 7 bases at J, with 14 bases in the middle. The germline gives CDR1 KGHDR, CDR2 SFDVKD. The CDR3 totals 13 residues. In DNA, the CDR3 is TGTGCCACCGCGGGGGCTACGGGTGAAAAACTGTTTTTT. Amino acid sequence: CATAGATGEKLFF.

J is TRBJ2-1 and V is TRBV6-6; D gene uncertain. The CDR3 is 12 residues long. Per the germline V gene, CDR1 is MNHNY and CDR2 is SVGAGI (reference sequence). The germline V and J ends were trimmed by 0 bases and 8 bases, with 5 bases remaining between them. CDR3 region: CASSYSGYEQFF. As DNA, the CDR3 is TGTGCCAGCAGTTACTCGGGGTATGAGCAGTTCTTC.

The V and J genes are TRBV5-1 and TRBJ1-3; 8 bases align to TRBD1. CDR1 and CDR2 from the germline V gene are SGHRS and YFSETQ. Germline trimming cut 3 bases from V and 2 bases from J; bases unmatched to any gene: 7. The CDR3 loop spans 16 amino acids. CDR3 sequence (DNA): TGCGCCAGCAGCTCCTTCACAGGGGGGACTGGAAACACCATATATTTT. Protein sequence: CASSSFTGGTGNTIYF. Full variable domain (outside the CDR3, taken from reference TRBV5-1 and TRBJ1-3): KAGVTQTPRYLIKTRGQQVTLSCSPISGHRSVSWYQQTPGQGLQFLFEYFSETQRNKGNFPGRFSGRQFSNSRSEMNVSTLELGDSALYLCASSSFTGGTGNTIYFGEGSWLTVV.

This chain connects TRBV19 to TRBJ2-1, with D perhaps being TRBD1 or TRBD2 (6 bases each). Germline lookup yields CDR1 LNHDA and CDR2 SQIVND (reference sequence). The CDR3 is 15 amino acids. The ends were cut back, 4 bases at V and 7 bases at J, with 17 bases in the middle. This CDR3 reads CASSTYLWGANEQFF. In DNA form, the CDR3 reads TGTGCCAGTAGTACCTATCTGTGGGGGGCGAATGAGCAGTTCTTC.

The genes are TRBV7-9 and TRBJ1-1; D remains unclear. There are 16 residues in the CDR3. The germline gives CDR1 SEHNR, CDR2 FQNEAQ (reference sequence). V was shortened by 5 bases and J by 5 bases, with 21 bases between the two germline ends. The CDR3 coding sequence is TGTGCCAGCAGCCCGAGGGTCTTCGCGGTTGGGACTGAAGCTTTCTTT. This encodes CASSPRVFAVGTEAFF.

V is TRBV5-4 and J is TRBJ2-3; 8 bases map to TRBD2. V lost 4 bases and J lost 2; bases outside the gene matches: 6. The CDR3 spans 15 residues. The germline gives CDR1 SGHNT, CDR2 YYREEE (reference sequence). The CDR3 loop reads CASSDRSGNTDTQYF. The CDR3 bases are TGTGCCAGCAGCGACCGTAGCGGGAACACAGATACGCAGTATTTT.

CDR3 protein: CASSKAGVKSEQYF. The CDR3 bases are TGTGCCAGCAGTAAAGCGGGAGTGAAGAGCGAGCAGTACTTC. The gene calls are TRBV6-2 or TRBV6-3 and TRBJ2-7; 8 nucleotides agree with TRBD2. V lost 5 bases, J lost 6 bases, and 9 bases stayed unmatched. Germline CDR1 is MNHEY and CDR2 is SVGEGT. The CDR3 extends over 14 amino acids.

V and J are TRBV13 and TRBJ2-7, with unresolved D. The germline V gene has CDR1 PRHDT and CDR2 FYEKMQ (reference sequence). The length of the CDR3 is 15 residues. V was trimmed by 5 bases and J by 3 bases, leaving 17 bases between them. The CDR3 reads CASSTQSKADYEQYF. DNA for the CDR3: TGTGCCAGCAGCACCCAAAGTAAGGCAGACTACGAGCAGTACTTC.

As to this clone: One end of the junction varies from germline; a read error may be responsible. This chain links TRBV5-1 with TRBJ2-1, with D possibly matching TRBD2 (5 bases). Per the germline V gene, CDR1 is SGHRS and CDR2 is YFSETQ. CDR3 size: 11 residues. The CDR3 is CASSLAGERFF. Written as DNA, the CDR3 is TGCGCCAGCAGCTTGGCCGGGGAGCGGTTCTTC.

The V and J genes are TRBV24-1 and TRBJ2-7; D may be TRBD1 (6 bases). The length of the CDR3 is 14 residues. Trimming cost V 4 bases and J 6 bases, with 15 bases left between them. CDR1 is KGHDR, CDR2 SFDVKD, per germline. CDR3 region: CATSDLGRGGEQYF. In nucleotides, the CDR3 is TGTGCCACCAGTGACCTCGGCAGGGGCGGCGAGCAGTACTTC.